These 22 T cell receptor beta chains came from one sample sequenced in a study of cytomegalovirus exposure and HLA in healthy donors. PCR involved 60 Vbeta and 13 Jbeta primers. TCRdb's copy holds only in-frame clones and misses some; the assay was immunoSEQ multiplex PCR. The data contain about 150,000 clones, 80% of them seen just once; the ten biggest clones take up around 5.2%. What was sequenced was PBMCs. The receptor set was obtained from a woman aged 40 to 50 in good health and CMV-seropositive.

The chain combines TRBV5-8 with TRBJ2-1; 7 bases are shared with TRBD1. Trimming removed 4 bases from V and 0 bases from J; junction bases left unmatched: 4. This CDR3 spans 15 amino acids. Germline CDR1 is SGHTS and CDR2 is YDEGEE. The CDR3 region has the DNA TGTGCCAGCAGCCGTAACAGGGGCTCCTACAATGAGCAGTTCTTC. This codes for CASSRNRGSYNEQFF.

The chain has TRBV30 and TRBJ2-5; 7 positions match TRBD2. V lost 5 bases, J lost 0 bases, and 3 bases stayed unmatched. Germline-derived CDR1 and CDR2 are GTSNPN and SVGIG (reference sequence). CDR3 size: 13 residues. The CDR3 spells CAWSLAYQETQYF. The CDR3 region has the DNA TGTGCCTGGTCACTAGCGTACCAAGAGACCCAGTACTTC.

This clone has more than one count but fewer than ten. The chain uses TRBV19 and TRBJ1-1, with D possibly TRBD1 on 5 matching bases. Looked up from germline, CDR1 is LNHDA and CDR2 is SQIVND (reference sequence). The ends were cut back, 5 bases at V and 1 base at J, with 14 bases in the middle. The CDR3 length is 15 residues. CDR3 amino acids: CASSLSDTRNTEAFF. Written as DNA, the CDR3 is TGTGCCAGTAGTTTATCGGACACAAGGAACACTGAAGCTTTCTTT.

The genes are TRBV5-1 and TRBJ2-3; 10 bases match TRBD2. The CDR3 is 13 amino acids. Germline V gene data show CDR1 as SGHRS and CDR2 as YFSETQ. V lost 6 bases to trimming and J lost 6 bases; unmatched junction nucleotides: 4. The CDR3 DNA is TGCGCCAGCACCCTAGCGGGAGACGATACGCAGTATTTT. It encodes CASTLAGDDTQYF. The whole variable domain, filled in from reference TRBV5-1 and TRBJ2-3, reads KAGVTQTPRYLIKTRGQQVTLSCSPISGHRSVSWYQQTPGQGLQFLFEYFSETQRNKGNFPGRFSGRQFSNSRSEMNVSTLELGDSALYLCASTLAGDDTQYFGPGTRLTVL.

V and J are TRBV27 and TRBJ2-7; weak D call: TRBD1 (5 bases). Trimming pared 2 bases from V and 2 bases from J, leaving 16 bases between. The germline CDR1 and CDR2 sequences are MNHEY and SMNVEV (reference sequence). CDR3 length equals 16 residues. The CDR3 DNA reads TGTGCCAGCAGTTTAGTCGCGGCAGGGTTACCCTACGAGCAGTACTTC. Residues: CASSLVAAGLPYEQYF.

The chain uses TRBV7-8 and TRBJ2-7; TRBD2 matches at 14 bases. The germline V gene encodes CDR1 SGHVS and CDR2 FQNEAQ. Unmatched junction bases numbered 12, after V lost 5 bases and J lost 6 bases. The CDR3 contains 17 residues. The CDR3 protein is CASSMGLAGDSWPEQYF. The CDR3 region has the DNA TGTGCCAGCAGCATGGGACTAGCGGGAGATTCATGGCCCGAGCAGTACTTC.

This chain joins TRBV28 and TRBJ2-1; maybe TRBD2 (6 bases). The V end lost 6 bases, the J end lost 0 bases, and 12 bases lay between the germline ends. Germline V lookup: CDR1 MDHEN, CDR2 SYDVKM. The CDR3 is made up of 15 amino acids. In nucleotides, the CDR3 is TGTGCCAGCAGCTTAGCGGTCCTCTCCTACAATGAGCAGTTCTTC. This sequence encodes CASSLAVLSYNEQFF.

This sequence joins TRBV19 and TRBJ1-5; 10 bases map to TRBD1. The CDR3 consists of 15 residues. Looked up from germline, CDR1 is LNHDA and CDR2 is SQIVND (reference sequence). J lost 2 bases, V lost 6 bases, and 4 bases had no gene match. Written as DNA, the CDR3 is TGTGCCAGTAGCCCCGGGACAGGGGGCAATCAGCCCCAGCATTTT. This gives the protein CASSPGTGGNQPQHF.

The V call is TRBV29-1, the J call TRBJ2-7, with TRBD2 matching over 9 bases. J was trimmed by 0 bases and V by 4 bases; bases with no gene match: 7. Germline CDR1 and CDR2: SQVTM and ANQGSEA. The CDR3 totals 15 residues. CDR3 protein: CSVGRTSVSSYEQYF. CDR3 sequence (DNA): TGCAGCGTTGGGAGGACTAGCGTGAGCTCCTACGAGCAGTACTTC.

CDR3 DNA: TGCAGCGTGGTCAAGGAGGCAGATACGCAGTATTTT. This codes for CSVVKEADTQYF. The V call is TRBV29-1, the J call TRBJ2-3, with D possibly being TRBD2 (5 bases). V lost 6 bases to trimming and J lost 4 bases, with 11 bases between them. Germline CDR1 reads SQVTM; CDR2 reads ANQGSEA. The CDR3 consists of 12 residues.

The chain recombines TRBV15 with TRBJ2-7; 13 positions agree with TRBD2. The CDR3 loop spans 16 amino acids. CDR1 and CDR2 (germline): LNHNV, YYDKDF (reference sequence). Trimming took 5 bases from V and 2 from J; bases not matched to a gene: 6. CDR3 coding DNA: TGTGCCACCAGCCGTCGCGGACTAGCGGGAGCCTACGAGCAGTACTTC. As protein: CATSRRGLAGAYEQYF.

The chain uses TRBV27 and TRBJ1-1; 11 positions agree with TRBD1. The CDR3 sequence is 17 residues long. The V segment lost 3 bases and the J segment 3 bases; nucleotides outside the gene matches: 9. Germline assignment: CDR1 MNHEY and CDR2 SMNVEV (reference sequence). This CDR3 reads CASSFLGQGAKYTEAFF. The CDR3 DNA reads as TGTGCCAGCAGTTTCCTCGGACAGGGGGCAAAGTACACTGAAGCTTTCTTT.

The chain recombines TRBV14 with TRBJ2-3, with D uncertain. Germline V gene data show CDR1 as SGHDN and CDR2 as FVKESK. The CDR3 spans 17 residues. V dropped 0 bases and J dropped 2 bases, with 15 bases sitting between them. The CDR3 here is CASSQEISPWATDTQYF. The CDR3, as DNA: TGTGCCAGCAGCCAAGAGATAAGTCCTTGGGCCACAGATACGCAGTATTTT.

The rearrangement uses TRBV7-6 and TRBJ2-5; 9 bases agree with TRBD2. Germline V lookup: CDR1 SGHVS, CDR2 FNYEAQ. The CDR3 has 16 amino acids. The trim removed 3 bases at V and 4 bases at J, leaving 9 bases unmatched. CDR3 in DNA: TGTGCCAGCAGCTTCTTTAGCGGGAGTTCGCGAGAGACCCAGTACTTC. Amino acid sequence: CASSFFSGSSRETQYF.

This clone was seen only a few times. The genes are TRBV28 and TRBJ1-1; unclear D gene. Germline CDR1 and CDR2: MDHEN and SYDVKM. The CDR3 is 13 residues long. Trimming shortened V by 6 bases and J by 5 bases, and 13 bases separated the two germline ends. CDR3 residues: CASRGRTGTEAFF. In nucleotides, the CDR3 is TGTGCCAGCAGAGGCAGGACGGGGACTGAAGCTTTCTTT.

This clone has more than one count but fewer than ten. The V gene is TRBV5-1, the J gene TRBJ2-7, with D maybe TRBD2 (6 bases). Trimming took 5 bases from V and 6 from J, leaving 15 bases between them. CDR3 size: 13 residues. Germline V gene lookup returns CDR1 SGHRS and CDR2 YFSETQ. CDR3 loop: CASRTNRELEQYF. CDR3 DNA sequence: TGCGCCAGCAGGACGAATCGGGAGCTCGAGCAGTACTTC.

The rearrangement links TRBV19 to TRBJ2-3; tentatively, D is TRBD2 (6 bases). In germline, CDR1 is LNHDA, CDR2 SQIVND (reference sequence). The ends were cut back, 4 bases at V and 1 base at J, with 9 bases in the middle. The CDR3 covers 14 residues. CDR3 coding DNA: TGTGCCAGTAGTAGCCGCGGGGGCACAGATACGCAGTATTTT. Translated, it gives CASSSRGGTDTQYF.

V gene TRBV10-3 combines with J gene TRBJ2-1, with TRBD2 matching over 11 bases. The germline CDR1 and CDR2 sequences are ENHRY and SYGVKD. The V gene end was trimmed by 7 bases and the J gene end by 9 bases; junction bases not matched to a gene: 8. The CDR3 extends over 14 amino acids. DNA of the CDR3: TGTGCCATCAATATAGCGGGAGGGAGTAGTGAGCAGTTCTTC. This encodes CAINIAGGSSEQFF.

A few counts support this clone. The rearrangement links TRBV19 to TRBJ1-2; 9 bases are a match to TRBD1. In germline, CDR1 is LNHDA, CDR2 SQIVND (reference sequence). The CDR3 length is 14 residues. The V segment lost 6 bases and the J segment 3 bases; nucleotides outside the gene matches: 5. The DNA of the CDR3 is TGTGCCAGTAGACGGACAGGGGACCACTATGGCTACACCTTC. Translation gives CASRRTGDHYGYTF.

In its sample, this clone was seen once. The CDR3 reads CATLLAGGAGELFF. CDR3 sequence (DNA): TGTGCCACTCTCCTAGCGGGAGGAGCCGGGGAGCTGTTTTTT. V is TRBV19 and J is TRBJ2-2; 11 nucleotides line up with TRBD2. The CDR3 covers 14 residues. Germline trimming cut 10 bases from V and 6 bases from J; bases unmatched to any gene: 7. Germline-derived CDR1 and CDR2 are LNHDA and SQIVND (reference sequence).

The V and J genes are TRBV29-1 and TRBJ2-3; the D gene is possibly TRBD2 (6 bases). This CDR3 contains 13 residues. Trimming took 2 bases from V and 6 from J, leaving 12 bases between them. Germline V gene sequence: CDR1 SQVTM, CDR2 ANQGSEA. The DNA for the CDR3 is TGCAGCGTTGAAAGAACTAGCAAGGATACGCAGTATTTT. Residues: CSVERTSKDTQYF.

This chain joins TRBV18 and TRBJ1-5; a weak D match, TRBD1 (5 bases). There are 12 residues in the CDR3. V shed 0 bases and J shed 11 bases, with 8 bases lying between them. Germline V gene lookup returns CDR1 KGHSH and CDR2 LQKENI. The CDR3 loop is CASSPPVGAQHF. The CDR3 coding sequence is TGTGCCAGCTCACCACCGGTAGGGGCCCAGCATTTT.